This T cell receptor (beta chain) stems from a study of blood T cell repertoires in COVID-19. Study information: The United States, Italy and Spain supplied acute and convalescent COVID-19 samples. PBMCs, B-cell-depleted T cells, or T cells were the source of the cDNA or gDNA that made up the material.

Only in-frame clones appear in the TCRdb table, and some are missing; sequencing was by immunoSEQ multiplex PCR. The sample lists roughly 230,000 clones; less than 90% were seen once. With V trimmed by 5 bases and J by 6 bases, 4 bases remained unmatched. This CDR3 has 15 amino acids. Germline assignment: CDR1 LNHDA and CDR2 SQIVND (reference sequence). This TCR derives from a man between 65 and 85 years old with acute or convalescent COVID-19. Sample: peripheral blood. The chain joins TRBV19 to TRBJ2-7, with 16 bases aligning to TRBD2. The CDR3, as DNA: TGTGCCAGTAGTTCGGGACTAGCGGGAGGGCGCGAGCAGTACTTC. Its translation is CASSSGLAGGREQYF.